Many counts were recorded for the clone carrying this T cell receptor beta chain. Its antigen is undetermined. This sample is part of a study of T cells after yellow fever vaccination. General observations from the study: FACS-sorted repertoires could contain abundant clonotypes contaminating from the bulk population.

A 5'RACE template-switching step, the method used to make TCR cDNA, added a universal primer site and UMIs. TCRdb processed the 5' RACE reads anew with MiXCR; each CDR3 protein has one entry. The data contain 200,000 to 250,000 distinct CDR3 sequences, approximately 3.2% of them singletons. This material consisted of CD4+ T cells sorted from PBMCs, taken 10 days after the yellow fever booster vaccination. The TCR sequence derives from a man aged 18 to 29 who received the YFV17D yellow fever vaccine.

Written as DNA, the CDR3 is TGTGCCACCAGTGATTCCCCTGGACTTACCCGGCGGGGGATAAACACCGGGGAGCTGTTTTTT. It is translated as CATSDSPGLTRRGINTGELFF. The chain links TRBV24-1 to TRBJ2-2, with 7 positions matching TRBD2. The ends lost 2 bases at V and 2 bases at J; junction bases unmatched: 19. Germline CDR1 and CDR2: KGHDR and SFDVKD. This CDR3 region has 21 residues.